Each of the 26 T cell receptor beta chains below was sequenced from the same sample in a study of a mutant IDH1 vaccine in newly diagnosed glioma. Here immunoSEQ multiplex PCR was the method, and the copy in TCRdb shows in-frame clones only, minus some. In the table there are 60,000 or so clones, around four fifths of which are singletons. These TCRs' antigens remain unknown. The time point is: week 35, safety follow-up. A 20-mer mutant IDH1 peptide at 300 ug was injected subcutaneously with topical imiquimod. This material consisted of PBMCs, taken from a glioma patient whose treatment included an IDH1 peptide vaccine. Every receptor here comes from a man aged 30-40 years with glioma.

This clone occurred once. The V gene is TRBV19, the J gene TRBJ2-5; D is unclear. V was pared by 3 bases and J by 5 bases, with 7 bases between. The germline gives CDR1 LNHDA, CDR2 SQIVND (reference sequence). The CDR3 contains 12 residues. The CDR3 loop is CASSIAKETQYF. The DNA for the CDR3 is TGTGCCAGTAGTATCGCAAAGGAGACCCAGTACTTC.

The CDR3 sequence is CASLPKFGRPNTGELFF. The CDR3 nucleotides are TGTGCCAGCTTACCCAAATTCGGCAGACCGAACACCGGGGAGCTGTTTTTT. The V call is TRBV2, the J call TRBJ2-2; D not resolved. Trimming pared 8 bases from V and 0 bases from J, leaving 19 bases between. This CDR3 has 17 residues. CDR1 and CDR2 (germline): SNHLY, FYNNEI.

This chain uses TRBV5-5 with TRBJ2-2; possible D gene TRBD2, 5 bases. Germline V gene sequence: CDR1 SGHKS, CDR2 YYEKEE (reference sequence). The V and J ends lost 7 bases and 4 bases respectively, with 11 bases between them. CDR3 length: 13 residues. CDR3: CASGPGITGELFF. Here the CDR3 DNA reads TGTGCCAGCGGTCCCGGGATCACCGGGGAGCTGTTTTTT. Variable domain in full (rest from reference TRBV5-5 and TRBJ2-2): DAGVTQSPTHLIKTRGQQVTLRCSPISGHKSVSWYQQVLGQGPQFIFQYYEKEERGRGNFPDRFSARQFPNYSSELNVNALLLGDSALYLCASGPGITGELFFGEGSRLTVL.

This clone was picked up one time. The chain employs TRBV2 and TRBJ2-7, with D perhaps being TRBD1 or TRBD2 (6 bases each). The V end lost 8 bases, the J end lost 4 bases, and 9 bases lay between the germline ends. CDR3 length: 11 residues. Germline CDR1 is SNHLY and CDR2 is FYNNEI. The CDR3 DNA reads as TGTGCCAGCGGAGGGGGATACGAGCAGTACTTC. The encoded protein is CASGGGYEQYF. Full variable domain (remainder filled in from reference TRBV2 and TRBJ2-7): EPEVTQTPSHQVTQMGQEVILRCVPISNHLYFYWYRQILGQKVEFLVSFYNNEISEKSEIFDDQFSVERPDGSNFTLKIRSTKLEDSAMYFCASGGGYEQYFGPGTRLTVT.

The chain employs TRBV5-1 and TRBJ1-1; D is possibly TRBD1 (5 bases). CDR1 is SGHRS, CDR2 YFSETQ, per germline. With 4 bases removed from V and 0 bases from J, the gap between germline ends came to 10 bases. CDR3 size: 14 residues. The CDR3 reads CASSRQSMNTEAFF. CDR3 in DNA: TGCGCCAGCAGCCGACAGAGCATGAACACTGAAGCTTTCTTT.

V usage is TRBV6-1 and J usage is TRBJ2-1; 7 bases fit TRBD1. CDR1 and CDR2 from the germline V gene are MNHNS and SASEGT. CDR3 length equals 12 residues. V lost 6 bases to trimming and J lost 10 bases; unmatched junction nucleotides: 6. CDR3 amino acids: CASSVTGYEQFF. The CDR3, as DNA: TGTGCCAGCAGCGTGACAGGGTACGAGCAGTTCTTC.

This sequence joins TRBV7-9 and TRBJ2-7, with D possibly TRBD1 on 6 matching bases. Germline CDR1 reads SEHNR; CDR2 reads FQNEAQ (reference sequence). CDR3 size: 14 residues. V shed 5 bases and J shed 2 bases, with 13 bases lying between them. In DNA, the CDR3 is TGTGCCAGCAGCCCTCGACAGGATCCCTACGAGCAGTACTTC. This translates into CASSPRQDPYEQYF. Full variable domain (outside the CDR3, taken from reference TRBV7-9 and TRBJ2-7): DTGVSQNPRHKITKRGQNVTFRCDPISEHNRLYWYRQTLGQGPEFLTYFQNEAQLEKSRLLSDRFSAERPKGSFSTLEIQRTEQGDSAMYLCASSPRQDPYEQYFGPGTRLTVT.

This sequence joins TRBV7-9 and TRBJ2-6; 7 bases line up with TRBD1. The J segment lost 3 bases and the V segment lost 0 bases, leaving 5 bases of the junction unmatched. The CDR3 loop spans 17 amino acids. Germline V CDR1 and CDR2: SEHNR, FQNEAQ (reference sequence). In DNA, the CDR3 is TGTGCCAGCAGCTTAGCGGACAGGTCGGATGGGGCCAACGTCCTGACTTTC. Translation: CASSLADRSDGANVLTF. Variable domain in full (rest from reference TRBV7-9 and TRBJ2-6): DTGVSQNPRHKITKRGQNVTFRCDPISEHNRLYWYRQTLGQGPEFLTYFQNEAQLEKSRLLSDRFSAERPKGSFSTLEIQRTEQGDSAMYLCASSLADRSDGANVLTFGAGSRLTVL.

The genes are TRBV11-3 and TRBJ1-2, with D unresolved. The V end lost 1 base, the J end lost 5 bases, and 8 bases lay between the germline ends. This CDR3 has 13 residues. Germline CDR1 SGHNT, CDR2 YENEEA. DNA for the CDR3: TGTGCCAGCAGCTTAGGAGGGAGTTATGGCTACACCTTC. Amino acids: CASSLGGSYGYTF.

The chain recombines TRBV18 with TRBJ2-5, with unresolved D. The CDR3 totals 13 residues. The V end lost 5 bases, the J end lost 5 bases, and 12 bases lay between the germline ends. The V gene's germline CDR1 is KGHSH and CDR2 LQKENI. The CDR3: CASSGPMGETQYF. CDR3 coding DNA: TGTGCCAGCTCAGGTCCGATGGGGGAGACCCAGTACTTC.

CDR3 DNA sequence: TGCGCCAGCAGCCAAGTTGTCCAGGGTCGGACCGGGGAGCTGTTTTTT. This encodes CASSQVVQGRTGELFF. The V and J genes are TRBV4-1 and TRBJ2-2; perhaps TRBD1 as D (5 bases). The CDR3 sequence is 16 residues long. Germline lookup yields CDR1 MGHRA and CDR2 YSYEKL. Deletions cut 1 base from V and 5 bases from J, with 14 bases between.

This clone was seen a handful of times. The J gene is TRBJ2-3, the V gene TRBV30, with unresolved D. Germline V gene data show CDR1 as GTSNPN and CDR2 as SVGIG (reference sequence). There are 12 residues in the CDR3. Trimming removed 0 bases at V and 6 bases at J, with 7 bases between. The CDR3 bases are TGTGCCTGGAGTGTCCGTTACGATACGCAGTATTTT. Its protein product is CAWSVRYDTQYF.

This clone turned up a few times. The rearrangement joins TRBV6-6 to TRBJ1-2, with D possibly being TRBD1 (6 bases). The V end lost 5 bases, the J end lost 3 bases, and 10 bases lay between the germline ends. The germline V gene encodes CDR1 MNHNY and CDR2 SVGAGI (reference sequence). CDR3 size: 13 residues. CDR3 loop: CASSQGRDYGYTF. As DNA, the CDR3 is TGTGCCAGCAGTCAGGGGAGGGACTATGGCTACACCTTC.

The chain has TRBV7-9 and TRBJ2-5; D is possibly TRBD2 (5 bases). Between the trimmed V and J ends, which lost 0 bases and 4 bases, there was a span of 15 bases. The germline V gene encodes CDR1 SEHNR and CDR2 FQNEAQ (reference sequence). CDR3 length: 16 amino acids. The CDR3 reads CASSLAPGKGLETQYF. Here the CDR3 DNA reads TGTGCCAGCAGCTTAGCGCCGGGGAAGGGTCTAGAGACCCAGTACTTC.

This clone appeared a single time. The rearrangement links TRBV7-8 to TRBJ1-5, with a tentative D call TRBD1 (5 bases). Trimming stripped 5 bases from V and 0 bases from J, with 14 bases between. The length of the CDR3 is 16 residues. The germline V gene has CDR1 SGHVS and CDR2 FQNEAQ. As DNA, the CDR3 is TGTGCCAGCAGCCATAGACGGGGGATTAGCAATCAGCCCCAGCATTTT. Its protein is CASSHRRGISNQPQHF. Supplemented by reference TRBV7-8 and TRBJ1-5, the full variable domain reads GAGVSQSPRYKVAKRGQDVALRCDPISGHVSLFWYQQALGQGPEFLTYFQNEAQLDKSGLPSDRFFAERPEGSVSTLKIQRTQQEDSAVYLCASSHRRGISNQPQHFGDGTRLSIL.

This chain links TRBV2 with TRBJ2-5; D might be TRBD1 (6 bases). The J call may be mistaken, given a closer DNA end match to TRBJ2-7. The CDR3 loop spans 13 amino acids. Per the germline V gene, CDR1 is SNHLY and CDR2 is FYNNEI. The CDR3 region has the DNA TGTGCCACAAAACAGGGCTCATACTACGAGCAGTACTTC. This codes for CATKQGSYYEQYF.

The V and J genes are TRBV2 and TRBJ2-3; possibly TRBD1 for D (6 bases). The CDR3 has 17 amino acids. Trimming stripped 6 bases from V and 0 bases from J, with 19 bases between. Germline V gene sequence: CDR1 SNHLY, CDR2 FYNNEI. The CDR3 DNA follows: TGTGCCAGCAGGGTCCTTATGTGGGGGCGGAGCACAGATACGCAGTATTTT. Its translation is CASRVLMWGRSTDTQYF.

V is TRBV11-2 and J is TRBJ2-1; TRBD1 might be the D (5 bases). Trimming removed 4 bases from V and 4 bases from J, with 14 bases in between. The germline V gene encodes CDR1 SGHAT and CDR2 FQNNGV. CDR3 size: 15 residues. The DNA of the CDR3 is TGTGCCAGCAGCTGGGGCAGGGTTGGGTACAATGAGCAGTTCTTC. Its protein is CASSWGRVGYNEQFF.

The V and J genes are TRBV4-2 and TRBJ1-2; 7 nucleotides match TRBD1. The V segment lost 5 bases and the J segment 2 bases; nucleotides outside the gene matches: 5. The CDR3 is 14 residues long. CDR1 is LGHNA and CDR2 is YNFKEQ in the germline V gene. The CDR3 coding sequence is TGTGCCAGCAGCAATACAGGGGCCAACTATGGCTACACCTTC. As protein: CASSNTGANYGYTF.

As DNA, the CDR3 is TGTGCCAGCAGCTCTACCGTGACAGGCTACGAGCAGTACTTC. Its protein product is CASSSTVTGYEQYF. The gene calls are TRBV5-4 and TRBJ2-7, with D possibly being TRBD1 (6 bases). Germline V gives CDR1 SGHNT, CDR2 YYREEE (reference sequence). The V end was cut by 3 bases, the J end by 3 bases, with 13 bases between. CDR3 length: 14 amino acids.

CDR3 bases: TGTGCCAGCTCACCACTGTTTTCTGGGACAGCTAGCACAGATACGCAGTATTTT. This encodes CASSPLFSGTASTDTQYF. The rearrangement joins TRBV18 to TRBJ2-3, with TRBD1 identical over 7 bases. The CDR3 is made up of 18 amino acids. V lost 1 base, J lost 0 bases, and 10 bases stayed unmatched. CDR1 is KGHSH, CDR2 LQKENI, per germline. Looking up the rest from reference TRBV18 and TRBJ2-3 gives the full variable domain: NAGVMQNPRHLVRRRGQEARLRCSPMKGHSHVYWYRQLPEEGLKFMVYLQKENIIDESGMPKERFSAEFPKEGPSILRIQQVVRGDSAAYFCASSPLFSGTASTDTQYFGPGTRLTVL.

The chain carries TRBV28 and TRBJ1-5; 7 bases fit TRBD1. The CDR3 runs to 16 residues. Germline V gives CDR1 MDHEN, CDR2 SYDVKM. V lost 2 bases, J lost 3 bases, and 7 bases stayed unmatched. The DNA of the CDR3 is TGTGCCAGCAGTTTAGAGGGGGGACAGCACAATCAGCCCCAGCATTTT. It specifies CASSLEGGQHNQPQHF.

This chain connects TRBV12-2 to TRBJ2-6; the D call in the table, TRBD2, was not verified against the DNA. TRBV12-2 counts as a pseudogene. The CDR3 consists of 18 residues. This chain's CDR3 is CASRQCKTPQSRANVLTF. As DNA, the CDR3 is TGTGCAAGTCGCCAGTGTAAGACTCCACAAAGTCGGGCCAACGTCCTGACTTTC.

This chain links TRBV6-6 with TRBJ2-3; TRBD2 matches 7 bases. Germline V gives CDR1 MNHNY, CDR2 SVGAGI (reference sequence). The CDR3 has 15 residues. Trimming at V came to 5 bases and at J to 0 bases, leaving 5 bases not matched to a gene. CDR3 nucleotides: TGTGCCAGCAGTGGGCGGGGGACTAGCACAGATACGCAGTATTTT. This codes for CASSGRGTSTDTQYF.

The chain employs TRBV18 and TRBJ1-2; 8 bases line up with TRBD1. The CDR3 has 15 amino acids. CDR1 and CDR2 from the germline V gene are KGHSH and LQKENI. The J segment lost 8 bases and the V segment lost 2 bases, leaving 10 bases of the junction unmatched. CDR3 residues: CASSPAAGGGRGYTF. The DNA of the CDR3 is TGTGCCAGCTCACCAGCGGCAGGGGGCGGCCGGGGCTACACCTTC.

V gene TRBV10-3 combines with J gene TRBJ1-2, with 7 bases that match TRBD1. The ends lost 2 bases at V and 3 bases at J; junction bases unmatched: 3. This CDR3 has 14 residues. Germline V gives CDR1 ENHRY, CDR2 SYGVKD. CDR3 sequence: CAISERDSYYGYTF. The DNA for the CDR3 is TGTGCCATCAGTGAGAGGGACAGTTACTATGGCTACACCTTC.